This T cell receptor beta chain was sequenced in a study of T cell repertoires in cytomegalovirus infection. Germline values: CDR1 MNHEY, CDR2 SVGEGT. The CDR3 is 15 residues long. After removal of 5 bases from V and 2 bases from J, the junction contained 8 bases not matched to a gene. TCRdb recomputed calls from the reads with MiXCR, one row per CDR3 protein. The sample includes approximately 240,000 distinct CDR3 sequences, over 9% seen only once; the top ten take around 1.6%. The rearrangement links TRBV6-2 or TRBV6-3 to TRBJ2-7, with 8 bases aligning to TRBD1. This TCR derives from a human donor in good health (CMV status not recorded). Some clones in this sample may be carry-over from other donors' samples. The source material was PBMCs. CDR3 residues: CASSQQGVPTYEQYF. CDR3 nucleotides: TGTGCCAGCAGTCAACAGGGGGTGCCAACCTACGAGCAGTACTTC.